The source of this T cell receptor beta chain is a study of OX40 agonist ivuxolimab in advanced cancers. V lost 4 bases to trimming and J lost 7 bases, with 17 bases between them. The CDR3 length is 15 residues. CDR1 and CDR2 from the germline V gene are KGHSH and LQKENI. Study conclusions and caveats: Circulating CD4+ and CD8+ T cells showed clonal expansion by week 6 at 0.1 to 3.0 mg/kg.

Only in-frame clones appear in the TCRdb table, and some are missing; sequencing was by immunoSEQ multiplex PCR. The sample records tens of thousands of clones, roughly 90% being singletons. With respect to this clone: What it binds is unknown.

This clonotype was sampled from an adult with an advanced solid tumor such as melanoma, head and neck, liver or kidney cancer. The genes are TRBV18 and TRBJ2-1; D perhaps matches TRBD1 (5 bases). The sequences come from CD4+ or CD8+ T cells sorted from blood, collected in a trial of the OX40 agonist ivuxolimab. The CDR3: CASSRLTTDNNEQFF. The CDR3 DNA is TGTGCCAGCTCACGCCTTACGACAGACAATAATGAGCAGTTCTTC.